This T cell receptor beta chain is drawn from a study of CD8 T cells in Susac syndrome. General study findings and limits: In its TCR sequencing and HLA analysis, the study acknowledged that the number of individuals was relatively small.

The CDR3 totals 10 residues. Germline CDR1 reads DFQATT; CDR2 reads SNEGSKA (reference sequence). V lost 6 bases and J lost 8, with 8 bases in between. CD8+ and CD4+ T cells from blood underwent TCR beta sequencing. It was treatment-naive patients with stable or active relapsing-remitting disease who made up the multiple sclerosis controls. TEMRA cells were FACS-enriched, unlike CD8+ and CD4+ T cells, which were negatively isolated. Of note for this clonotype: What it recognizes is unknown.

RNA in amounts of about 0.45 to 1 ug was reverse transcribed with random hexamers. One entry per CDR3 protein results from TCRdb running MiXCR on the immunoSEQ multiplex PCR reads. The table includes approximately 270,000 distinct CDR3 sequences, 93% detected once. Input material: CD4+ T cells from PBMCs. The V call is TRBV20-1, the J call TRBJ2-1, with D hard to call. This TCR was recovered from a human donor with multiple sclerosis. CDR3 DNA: TGCAGTGCCTCAACCGATGAGCAGTTCTTC. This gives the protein CSASTDEQFF.